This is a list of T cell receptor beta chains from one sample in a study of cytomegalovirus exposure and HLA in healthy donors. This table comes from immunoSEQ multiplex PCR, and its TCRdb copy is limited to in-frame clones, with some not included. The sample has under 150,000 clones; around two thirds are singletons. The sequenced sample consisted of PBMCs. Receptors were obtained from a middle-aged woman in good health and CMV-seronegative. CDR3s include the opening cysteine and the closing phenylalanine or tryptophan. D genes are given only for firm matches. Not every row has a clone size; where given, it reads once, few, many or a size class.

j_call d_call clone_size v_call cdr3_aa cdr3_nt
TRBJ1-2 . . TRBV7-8 CASSPSAGNNYGYTF TGTGCCAGCAGCCCTTCGGCCGGGAACAACTATGGCTACACCTTC
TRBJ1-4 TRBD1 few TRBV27 CASSTGGGLGKLFF TGTGCCAGCAGTACAGGGGGCGGGCTGGGAAAACTGTTTTTT
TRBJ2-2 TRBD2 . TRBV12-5 CATSGGGNPGELFF TGTGCTACGAGCGGGGGGGGAAATCCCGGGGAGCTGTTTTTT
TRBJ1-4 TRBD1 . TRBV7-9 CASSLHGGQGAEKLFF TGTGCCAGCAGCTTACACGGGGGACAGGGGGCTGAAAAACTGTTTTTT
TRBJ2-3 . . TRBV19 CASSPRQGGDTQYF TGTGCCAGTAGTCCGAGACAGGGAGGAGATACGCAGTATTTT
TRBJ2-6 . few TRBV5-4 CASSLEGGGGANVLTF TGTGCCAGCAGCTTGGAGGGTGGAGGTGGGGCCAACGTCCTGACTTTC
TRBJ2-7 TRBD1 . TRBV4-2 CASSHKPSTGESYEQYF TGTGCCAGCAGCCACAAACCCTCGACAGGGGAGTCCTACGAGCAGTACTTC
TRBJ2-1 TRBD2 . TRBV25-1 CASSAPAGAGTYNEQFF TGTGCCAGCAGTGCCCCCGCCGGAGCGGGGACCTACAATGAGCAGTTCTTC
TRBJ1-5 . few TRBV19 CASSIVGSNSNQPQHF TGTGCCAGTAGTATCGTCGGGTCAAATAGCAATCAGCCCCAGCATTTT
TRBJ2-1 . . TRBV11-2 CASSLTGFNNNEQFF TGTGCCAGCAGCTTGACAGGTTTTAACAACAATGAGCAGTTCTTC
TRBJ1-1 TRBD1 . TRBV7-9 CASSTPRTGGTEAFF TGTGCCAGCAGCACCCCAAGGACAGGGGGCACTGAAGCTTTCTTT
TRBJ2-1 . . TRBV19 CASTLEGYNEQFF TGTGCCAGTACCCTAGAGGGTTACAATGAGCAGTTCTTC
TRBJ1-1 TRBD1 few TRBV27 CASSLSNRGVTEAFF TGTGCCAGCAGTTTATCGAACAGGGGGGTGACTGAAGCTTTCTTT
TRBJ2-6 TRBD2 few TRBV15 CATSRFGGTGANVLTF TGTGCCACCAGCAGGTTCGGGGGGACTGGGGCCAACGTCCTGACTTTC
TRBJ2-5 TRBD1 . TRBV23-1 CASSQSSKTGAYQETQYF TGCGCCAGCAGTCAATCGTCAAAGACAGGGGCTTACCAAGAGACCCAGTACTTC
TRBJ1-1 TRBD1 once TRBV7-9 CASSSGQGGYTEAFF TGTGCCAGCAGCTCTGGACAGGGTGGGTACACTGAAGCTTTCTTT
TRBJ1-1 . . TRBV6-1 CASRAGQSNTEAFF TGTGCCAGCCGGGCAGGGCAGTCTAACACTGAAGCTTTCTTT
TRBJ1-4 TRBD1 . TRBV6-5 CASRQGFEKLFF TGTGCCAGCAGACAGGGGTTTGAAAAACTGTTTTTT
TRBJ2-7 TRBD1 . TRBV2 CASTGGLFYEQYF TGTGCCAGCACAGGGGGTCTCTTCTACGAGCAGTACTTC
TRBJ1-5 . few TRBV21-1 CASKEGDQPQHF TGTGCCAGCAAGGAGGGAGATCAGCCCCAGCATTTT
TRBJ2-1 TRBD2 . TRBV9 CASNPQTSGQQFF TGTGCCAGCAACCCCCAGACTAGCGGTCAGCAGTTCTTC
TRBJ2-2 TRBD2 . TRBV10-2 CASSDSSGGYTGELFF TGCGCCAGCAGTGATTCGAGCGGGGGTTATACCGGGGAGCTGTTTTTT
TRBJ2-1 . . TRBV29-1 CSAWGGAPDTYNEQFF TGCAGCGCCTGGGGGGGGGCCCCTGATACCTACAATGAGCAGTTCTTC
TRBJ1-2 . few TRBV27 CASSWGDGYGYTF TGTGCCAGCAGTTGGGGGGATGGCTATGGCTACACCTTC
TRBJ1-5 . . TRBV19 CASDPRPYSNQPQHF TGTGCCAGTGACCCCAGGCCCTATAGCAATCAGCCCCAGCATTTT
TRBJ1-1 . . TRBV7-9 CASSPRQEAEAFF TGTGCCAGCAGCCCCCGCCAGGAGGCTGAAGCTTTCTTT
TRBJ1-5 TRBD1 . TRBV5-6 CASSEGQGPNQPQHF TGTGCCAGCAGTGAAGGACAGGGCCCTAATCAGCCCCAGCATTTT
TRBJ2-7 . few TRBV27 CASSLFGDEQYF TGTGCCAGCAGTTTATTCGGGGACGAGCAGTACTTC
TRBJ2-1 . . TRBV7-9 CASSLEGDPSYNEQFF TGTGCCAGCAGCCTAGAGGGGGATCCCTCCTACAATGAGCAGTTCTTC
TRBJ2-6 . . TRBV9 CASSVAGANVLTF TGTGCCAGCAGCGTAGCGGGGGCCAACGTCCTGACTTTC
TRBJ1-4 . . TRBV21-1 CASSKGPGGNEKLFF TGTGCCAGCAGCAAAGGACCCGGGGGAAATGAAAAACTGTTTTTT
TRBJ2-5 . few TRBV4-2 CASSQVGAQETQYF TGTGCCAGCAGCCAAGTGGGGGCACAAGAGACCCAGTACTTC
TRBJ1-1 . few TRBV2 CASSGIKGMNTEAFF TGTGCCAGCAGTGGAATTAAGGGGATGAACACTGAAGCTTTCTTT
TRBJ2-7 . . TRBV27 CASSFNRVFTEQYF TGTGCCAGCAGTTTCAACAGGGTTTTTACCGAGCAGTACTTC
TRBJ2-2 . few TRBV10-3 CAISESWGRDTGELFF TGTGCCATCAGTGAGTCGTGGGGGCGCGACACCGGGGAGCTGTTTTTT
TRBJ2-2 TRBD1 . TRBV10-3 CAIRPGQGDTGELFF TGTGCCATCAGGCCGGGACAGGGAGACACCGGGGAGCTGTTTTTT
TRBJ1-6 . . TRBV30 CAWSIDRRWSPLHF TGTGCCTGGAGTATCGACAGGAGGTGGTCACCCCTCCACTTT
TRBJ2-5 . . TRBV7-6 CASSFGGGGETQYF TGTGCCAGCAGCTTTGGGGGAGGGGGAGAGACCCAGTACTTC
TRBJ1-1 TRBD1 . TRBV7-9 CASSLAGGRNTEAFF TGTGCCAGCAGCCTCGCAGGGGGGCGGAACACTGAAGCTTTCTTT
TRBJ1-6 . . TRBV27 CASTPGHSPIPGALHF TGTGCCAGCACCCCCGGGCACAGCCCCATCCCCGGGGCCCTCCACTTT
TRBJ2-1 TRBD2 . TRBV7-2 CASSLARGGGYNEQFF TGTGCCAGCAGCTTAGCCCGGGGGGGCGGCTACAATGAGCAGTTCTTC
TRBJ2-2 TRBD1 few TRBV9 CASSLRDSNTGELFF TGTGCCAGCAGCTTGAGGGACAGTAACACCGGGGAGCTGTTTTTT